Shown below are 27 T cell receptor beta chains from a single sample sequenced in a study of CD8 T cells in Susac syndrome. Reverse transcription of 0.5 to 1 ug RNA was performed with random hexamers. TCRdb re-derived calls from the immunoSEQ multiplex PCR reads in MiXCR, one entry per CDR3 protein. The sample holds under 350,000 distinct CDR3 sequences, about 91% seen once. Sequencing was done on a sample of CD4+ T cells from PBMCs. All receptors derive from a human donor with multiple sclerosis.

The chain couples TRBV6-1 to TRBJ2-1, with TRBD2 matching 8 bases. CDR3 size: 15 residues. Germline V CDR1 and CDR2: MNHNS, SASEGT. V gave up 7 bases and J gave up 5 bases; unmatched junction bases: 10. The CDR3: CASTVLAGFNNEQFF. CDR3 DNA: TGTGCCAGCACTGTCCTAGCGGGCTTCAACAATGAGCAGTTCTTC.

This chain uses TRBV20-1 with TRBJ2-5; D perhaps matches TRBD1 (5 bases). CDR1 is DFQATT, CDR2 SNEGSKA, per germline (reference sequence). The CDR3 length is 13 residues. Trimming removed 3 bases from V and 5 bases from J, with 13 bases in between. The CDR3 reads CSARGGARETQYF. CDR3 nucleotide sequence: TGCAGTGCTAGGGGTGGGGCTAGGGAGACCCAGTACTTC.

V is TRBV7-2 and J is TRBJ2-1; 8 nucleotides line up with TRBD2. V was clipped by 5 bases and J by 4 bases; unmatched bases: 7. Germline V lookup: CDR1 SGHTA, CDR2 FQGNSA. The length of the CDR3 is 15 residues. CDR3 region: CASSRAGAAYNEQFF. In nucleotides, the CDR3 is TGTGCCAGCAGCCGAGCGGGAGCTGCTTACAATGAGCAGTTCTTC.

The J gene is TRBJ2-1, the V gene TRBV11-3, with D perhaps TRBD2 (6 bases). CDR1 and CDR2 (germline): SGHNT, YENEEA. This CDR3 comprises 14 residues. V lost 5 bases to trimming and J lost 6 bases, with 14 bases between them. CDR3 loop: CASSRLVSGNEQFF. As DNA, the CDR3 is TGTGCCAGCAGCCGACTAGTGAGCGGCAATGAGCAGTTCTTC.

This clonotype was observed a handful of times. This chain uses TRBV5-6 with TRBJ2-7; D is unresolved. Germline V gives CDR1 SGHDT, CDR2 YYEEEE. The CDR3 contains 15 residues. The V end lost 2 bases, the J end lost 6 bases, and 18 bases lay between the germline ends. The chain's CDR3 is CASSFFVARYGEQYF. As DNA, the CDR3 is TGTGCCAGCAGCTTTTTTGTCGCGCGATACGGCGAGCAGTACTTC. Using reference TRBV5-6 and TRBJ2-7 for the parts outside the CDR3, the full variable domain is DAGVTQSPTHLIKTRGQQVTLRCSPKSGHDTVSWYQQALGQGPQFIFQYYEEEERQRGNFPDRFSGHQFPNYSSELNVNALLLGDSALYLCASSFFVARYGEQYFGPGTRLTVT.

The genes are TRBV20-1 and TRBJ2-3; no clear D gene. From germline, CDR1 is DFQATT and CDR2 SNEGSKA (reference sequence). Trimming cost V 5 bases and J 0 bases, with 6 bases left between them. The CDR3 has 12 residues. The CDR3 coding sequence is TGCAGTGCTTCCCCTAGCACAGATACGCAGTATTTT. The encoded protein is CSASPSTDTQYF.

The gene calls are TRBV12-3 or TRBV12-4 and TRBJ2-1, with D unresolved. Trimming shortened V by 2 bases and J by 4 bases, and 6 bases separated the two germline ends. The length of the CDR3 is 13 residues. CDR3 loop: CASSLSPYNEQFF. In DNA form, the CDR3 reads TGTGCCAGCAGTTTATCGCCGTACAATGAGCAGTTCTTC.

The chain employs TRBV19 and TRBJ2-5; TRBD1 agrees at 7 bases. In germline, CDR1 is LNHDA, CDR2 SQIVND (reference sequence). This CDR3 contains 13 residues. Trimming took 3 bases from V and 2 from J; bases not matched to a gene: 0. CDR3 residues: CASSMGQQETQYF. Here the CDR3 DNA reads TGTGCCAGTAGTATGGGACAGCAAGAGACCCAGTACTTC. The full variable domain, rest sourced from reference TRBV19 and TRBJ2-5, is DGGITQSPKYLFRKEGQNVTLSCEQNLNHDAMYWYRQDPGQGLRLIYYSQIVNDFQKGDIAEGYSVSREKKESFPLTVTSAQKNPTAFYLCASSMGQQETQYFGPGTRLLVL.

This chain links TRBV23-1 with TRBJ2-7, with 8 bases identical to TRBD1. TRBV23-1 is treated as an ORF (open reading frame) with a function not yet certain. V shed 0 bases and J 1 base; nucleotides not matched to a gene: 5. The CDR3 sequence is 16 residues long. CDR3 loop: CASSQSGDRPSYEQYF. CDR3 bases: TGCGCCAGCAGTCAATCGGGGGACAGGCCATCCTACGAGCAGTACTTC.

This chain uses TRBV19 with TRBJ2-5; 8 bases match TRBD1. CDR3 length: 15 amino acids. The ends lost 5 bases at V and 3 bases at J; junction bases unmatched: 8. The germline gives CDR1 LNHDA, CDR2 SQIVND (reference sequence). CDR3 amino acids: CASSPGQVAEETQYF. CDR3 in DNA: TGTGCCAGTAGTCCGGGACAGGTGGCTGAAGAGACCCAGTACTTC.

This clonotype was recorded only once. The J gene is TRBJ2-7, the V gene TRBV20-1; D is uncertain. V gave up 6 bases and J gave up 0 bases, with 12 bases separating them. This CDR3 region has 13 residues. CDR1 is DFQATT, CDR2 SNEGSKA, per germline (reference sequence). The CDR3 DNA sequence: TGCAGTGCCCCCAAAAAGAGCTCCTACGAGCAGTACTTC. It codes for CSAPKKSSYEQYF.

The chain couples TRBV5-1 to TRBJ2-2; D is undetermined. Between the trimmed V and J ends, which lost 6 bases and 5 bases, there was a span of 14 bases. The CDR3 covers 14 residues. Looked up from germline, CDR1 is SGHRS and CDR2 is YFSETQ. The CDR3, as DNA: TGCGCCAGCACCCCCCAGGTGGCAACCGGGGAGCTGTTTTTT. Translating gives CASTPQVATGELFF.

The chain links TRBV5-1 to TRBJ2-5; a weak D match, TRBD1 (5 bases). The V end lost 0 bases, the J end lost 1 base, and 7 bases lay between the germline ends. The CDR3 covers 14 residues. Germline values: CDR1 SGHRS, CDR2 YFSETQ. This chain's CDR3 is CASSLEQAQETQYF. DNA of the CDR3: TGCGCCAGCAGCTTGGAACAGGCCCAAGAGACCCAGTACTTC.

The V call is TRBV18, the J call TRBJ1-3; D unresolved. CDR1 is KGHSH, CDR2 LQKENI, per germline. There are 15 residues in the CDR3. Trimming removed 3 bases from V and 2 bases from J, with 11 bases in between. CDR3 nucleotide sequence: TGTGCCAGCTCACCTCATAAGGCTACTGGAAACACCATATATTTT. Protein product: CASSPHKATGNTIYF.

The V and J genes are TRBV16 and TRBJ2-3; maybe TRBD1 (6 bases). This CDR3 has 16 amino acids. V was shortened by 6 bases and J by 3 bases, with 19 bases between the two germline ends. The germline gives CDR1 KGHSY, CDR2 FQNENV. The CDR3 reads CASSGGLTGSTDTQYF. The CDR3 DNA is TGTGCCAGCAGTGGGGGATTGACAGGATCTACAGATACGCAGTATTTT. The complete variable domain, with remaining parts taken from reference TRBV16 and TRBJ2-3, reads GEEVAQTPKHLVRGEGQKAKLYCAPIKGHSYVFWYQQVLKNEFKFLISFQNENVFDETGMPKERFSAKCLPNSPCSLEIQATKLEDSAVYFCASSGGLTGSTDTQYFGPGTRLTVL.

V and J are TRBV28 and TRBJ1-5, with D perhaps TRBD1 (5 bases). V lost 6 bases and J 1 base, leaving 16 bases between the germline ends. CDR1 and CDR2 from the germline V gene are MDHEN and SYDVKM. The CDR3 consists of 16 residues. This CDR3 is CASRYGAGESNQPQHF. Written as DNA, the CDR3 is TGTGCCAGCAGGTATGGGGCGGGGGAGAGCAATCAGCCCCAGCATTTT.

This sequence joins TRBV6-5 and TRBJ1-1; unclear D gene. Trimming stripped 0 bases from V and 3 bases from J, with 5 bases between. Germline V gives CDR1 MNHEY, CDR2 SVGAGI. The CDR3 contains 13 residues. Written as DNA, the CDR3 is TGTGCCAGCAGTTACTCGATTCACACTGAAGCTTTCTTT. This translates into CASSYSIHTEAFF.

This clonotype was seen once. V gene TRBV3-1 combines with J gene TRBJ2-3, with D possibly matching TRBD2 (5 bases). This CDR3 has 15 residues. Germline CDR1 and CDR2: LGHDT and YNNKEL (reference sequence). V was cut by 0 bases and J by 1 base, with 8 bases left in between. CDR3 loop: CASSQDSRGTDTQYF. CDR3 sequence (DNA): TGTGCCAGCAGCCAAGATTCGCGGGGCACAGATACGCAGTATTTT.

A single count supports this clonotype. DNA of the CDR3: TGTGCCAGCAGCTCAGCCCCGGCGGCAGATACGCAGTATTTT. Translated, it gives CASSSAPAADTQYF. The chain uses TRBV7-9 and TRBJ2-3; no reliable D call. Trimming took 4 bases from V and 4 from J, leaving 12 bases between them. This CDR3 has 14 amino acids. Germline lookup yields CDR1 SEHNR and CDR2 FQNEAQ (reference sequence).

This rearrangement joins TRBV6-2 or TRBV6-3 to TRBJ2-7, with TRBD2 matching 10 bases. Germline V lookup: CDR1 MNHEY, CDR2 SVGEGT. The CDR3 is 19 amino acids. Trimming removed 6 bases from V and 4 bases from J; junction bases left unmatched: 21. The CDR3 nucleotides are TGTGCCAGCAGCCCCCGGACTAGCGGTGGGGTCAAGCGTACGTACGAGCAGTACTTC. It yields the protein CASSPRTSGGVKRTYEQYF.

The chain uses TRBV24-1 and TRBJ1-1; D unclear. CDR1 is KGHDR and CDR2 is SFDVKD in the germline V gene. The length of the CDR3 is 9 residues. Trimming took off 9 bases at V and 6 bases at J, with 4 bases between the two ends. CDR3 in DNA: TGTGCCACCGACGCTGAAGCTTTCTTT. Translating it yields CATDAEAFF.

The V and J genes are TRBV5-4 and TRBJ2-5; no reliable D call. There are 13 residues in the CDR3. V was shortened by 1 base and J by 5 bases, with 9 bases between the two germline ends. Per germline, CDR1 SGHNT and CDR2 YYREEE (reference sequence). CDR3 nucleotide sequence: TGTGCCAGCAGCTTGAAAGTAGAGGAGACCCAGTACTTC. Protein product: CASSLKVEETQYF.

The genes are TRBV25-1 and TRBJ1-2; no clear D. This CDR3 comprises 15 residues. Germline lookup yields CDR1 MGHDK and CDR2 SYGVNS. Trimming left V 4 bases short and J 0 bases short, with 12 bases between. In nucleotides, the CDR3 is TGTGCCAGCAGTGGCCGCACAAGACCTAACTATGGCTACACCTTC. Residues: CASSGRTRPNYGYTF.

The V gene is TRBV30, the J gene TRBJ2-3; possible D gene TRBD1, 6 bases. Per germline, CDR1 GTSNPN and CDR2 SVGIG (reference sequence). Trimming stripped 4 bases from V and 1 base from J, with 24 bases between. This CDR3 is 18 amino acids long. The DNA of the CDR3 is TGTGCCTGGACCCCCAGGGGTATAGGATTGGGGCGCACAGATACGCAGTATTTT. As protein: CAWTPRGIGLGRTDTQYF.

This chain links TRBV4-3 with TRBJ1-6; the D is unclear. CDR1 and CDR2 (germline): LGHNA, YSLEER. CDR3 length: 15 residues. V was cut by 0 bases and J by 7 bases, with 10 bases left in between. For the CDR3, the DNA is TGCGCCAGCAGCCAAGATGTCAGTCGGAATTCACCCCTCCACTTT. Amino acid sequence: CASSQDVSRNSPLHF.

The CDR3 DNA sequence: TGTGCCAGCAGCCGAACTGCCGGACAGGGAGGGTTTAGCACAGATACGCAGTATTTT. Its translation is CASSRTAGQGGFSTDTQYF. This chain connects TRBV6-1 to TRBJ2-3; D might be TRBD1 (8 bases). V lost 6 bases, J lost 0 bases, and 25 bases lay in between. This CDR3 is built from 19 residues. Germline CDR1 and CDR2: MNHNS and SASEGT.

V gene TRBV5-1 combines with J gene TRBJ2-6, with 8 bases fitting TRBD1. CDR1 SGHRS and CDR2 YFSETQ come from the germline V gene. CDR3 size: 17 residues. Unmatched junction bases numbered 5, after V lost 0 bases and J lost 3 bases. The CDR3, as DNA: TGCGCCAGCAGCTTGGACACAGGGGGTAATGGGGCCAACGTCCTGACTTTC. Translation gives CASSLDTGGNGANVLTF. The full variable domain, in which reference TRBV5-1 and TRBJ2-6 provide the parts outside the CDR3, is KAGVTQTPRYLIKTRGQQVTLSCSPISGHRSVSWYQQTPGQGLQFLFEYFSETQRNKGNFPGRFSGRQFSNSRSEMNVSTLELGDSALYLCASSLDTGGNGANVLTFGAGSRLTVL.